This TCR beta chain was captured in a study of T-cell reconstitution after alpha-beta-depleted transplantation in children. Findings of the study overall: By about two months after transplant, alpha-beta T cells reportedly arose from several hundred graft clones that had expanded. Once a year had passed after transplant, T-cell counts and diversity came mostly from newly produced T cells. Recipient T cells and thymic progenitors that survived gave rise to the high TCRbeta diversity observed at day 60 in some patients.

TCRbeta library preparation incorporated unique molecular identifiers. TCRdb reprocessed the PCR reads via MiXCR and lists one record per CDR3 protein. The data show 240,000 or so distinct CDR3 sequences, less than 9% seen once. This clonotype has a handful of counts. Its antigen is still unknown. This CDR3 has 14 residues. V gave up 3 bases and J gave up 3 bases, with 12 bases separating them. This TCR was sampled from a male patient younger than 18 who had a stem cell transplant for acute lymphoblastic leukemia, so the T cells may come from the graft donor. Material: PBMCs, mostly from graft donor cells, obtained 180 days after TCRalphabeta/CD19-depleted stem cell transplant. The chain couples TRBV12-3 or TRBV12-4 to TRBJ2-7, with D perhaps TRBD1 or TRBD2 (5 bases each). The CDR3 here is CASSFRWGYYEQYF. In nucleotides, the CDR3 is TGTGCCAGCAGTTTTAGGTGGGGGTACTACGAGCAGTACTTC.